Listed here are 17 T cell receptor beta chains from one sample, sequenced in a study of T-cell memory formation after mild COVID-19. TCRdb reprocessed the 5' RACE reads via MiXCR and lists one record per CDR3 protein. The sample yields 40,000 to 45,000 distinct CDR3 sequences, roughly 9.8% seen once. The source material was PBMCs or a T cell subset sorted from them (not recorded which). These receptors all come from an adult woman who had mild COVID-19 (a few samples of this study predate the infection). Cell type and time point are not known.

This clonotype was seen only a few times. The chain combines TRBV5-1 with TRBJ1-1; D not certain. This CDR3 region has 16 residues. V was shortened by 1 base and J by 0 bases, with 13 bases between the two germline ends. Germline V gene data show CDR1 as SGHRS and CDR2 as YFSETQ. The CDR3 here is CASSLRRAGMNTEAFF. CDR3 nucleotide sequence: TGCGCCAGCAGCTTGAGGAGGGCGGGGATGAACACTGAAGCTTTCTTT.

This clonotype is deemed medium-sized. The chain couples TRBV9 to TRBJ2-3; D is uncertain. The germline CDR1 and CDR2 sequences are SGDLS and YYNGEE. V dropped 0 bases and J dropped 1 base, with 9 bases sitting between them. The CDR3 has 15 residues. CDR3 region: CASSVGLLRTDTQYF. The CDR3 DNA is TGTGCCAGCAGCGTAGGACTCCTCCGCACAGATACGCAGTATTTT.

This clonotype was counted between two and nine times. The chain joins TRBV9 to TRBJ2-1; TRBD2 matches 8 bases. Germline CDR1 is SGDLS and CDR2 is YYNGEE. The CDR3 runs 16 residues. V lost 6 bases and J lost 2; bases outside the gene matches: 10. CDR3 sequence: CASTRSGSGTYNEQFF. CDR3 sequence (DNA): TGTGCCAGCACCCGTAGCGGTAGCGGGACCTACAATGAGCAGTTCTTC.

At least ten counts were recorded for this clonotype. The gene calls are TRBV4-1 and TRBJ2-7; D not certain. Germline-derived CDR1 and CDR2 are MGHRA and YSYEKL. The CDR3 runs 15 residues. V lost 5 bases and J 2 bases, leaving 16 bases between the germline ends. CDR3 coding DNA: TGCGCCAGCAGCTCCGAAATATCCGGCGCCTACGAGCAGTACTTC. Amino acids: CASSSEISGAYEQYF.

The chain couples TRBV5-1 to TRBJ2-3; a weak D match, TRBD2 (5 bases). The CDR3 has 15 amino acids. Germline CDR1 reads SGHRS; CDR2 reads YFSETQ. With 0 bases removed from V and 0 bases from J, the gap between germline ends came to 8 bases. CDR3 protein: CASSLGGLSTDTQYF. The DNA for the CDR3 is TGCGCCAGCAGCTTGGGAGGGCTTAGCACAGATACGCAGTATTTT.

This clonotype was detected a few times. DNA for the CDR3: TGTGCCAGCATGGGGCAGGGAATGAATGAGCAGTTCTTC. This translates into CASMGQGMNEQFF. The V call is TRBV27, the J call TRBJ2-1, with a tentative D call TRBD1 (5 bases). With 7 bases removed from V and 7 bases from J, the gap between germline ends came to 14 bases. The CDR3 sequence is 13 residues long. Germline lookup yields CDR1 MNHEY and CDR2 SMNVEV (reference sequence).

This clonotype has at least ten counts. The DNA of the CDR3 is TGCAGTGCTAGAAGACTTTCGGGGACCGTGAACACTGAAGCTTTCTTT. Protein sequence: CSARRLSGTVNTEAFF. The chain is built from TRBV20-1 and TRBJ1-1, with a weak D call TRBD1 (5 bases). The CDR3 has 16 residues. Trimming left V 2 bases short and J 0 bases short, with 16 bases between. Germline lookup yields CDR1 DFQATT and CDR2 SNEGSKA (reference sequence).

The chain employs TRBV12-3 or TRBV12-4 and TRBJ1-1; possible D gene TRBD1, 6 bases. This CDR3 has 16 amino acids. Trimming removed 5 bases at V and 7 bases at J, with 23 bases between. The CDR3: CASSPQGVGAGFEAFF. CDR3 DNA sequence: TGTGCCAGCAGTCCCCAGGGTGTGGGGGCTGGTTTTGAAGCTTTCTTT.

The V and J genes are TRBV6-2 or TRBV6-3 and TRBJ2-7; D assignment may be TRBD1 or TRBD2 (5 bases each). The CDR3 extends over 14 amino acids. Trimming took off 5 bases at V and 2 bases at J, with 13 bases between the two ends. From germline, CDR1 is MNHEY and CDR2 SVGEGT. The CDR3 region is CASSRGSLTYEQYF. The CDR3 DNA follows: TGTGCCAGCAGTCGGGGCTCCTTGACCTACGAGCAGTACTTC.

This clonotype appeared a few times. The rearrangement joins TRBV11-2 to TRBJ2-1, with a tentative D call TRBD2 (6 bases). Germline CDR1 reads SGHAT; CDR2 reads FQNNGV. This CDR3 has 17 amino acids. V was pared by 5 bases and J by 10 bases, with 27 bases between. This CDR3 is CASSLPRVLRGIREQFF. Written as DNA, the CDR3 is TGTGCCAGCAGCCTACCCAGAGTTCTACGGGGGATACGGGAGCAGTTCTTC.

This clonotype was found many times. This rearrangement joins TRBV27 to TRBJ2-1; 7 bases agree with TRBD2. J gave up 9 bases and V 4 bases, and 9 bases lay outside the gene matches. Germline assignment: CDR1 MNHEY and CDR2 SMNVEV (reference sequence). The CDR3 has 14 amino acids. The CDR3 protein is CASSWERGWGEQFF. Written as DNA, the CDR3 is TGTGCCAGCAGTTGGGAGCGGGGATGGGGTGAGCAGTTCTTC.

Many counts were recorded for this clonotype. The J gene is TRBJ2-7, the V gene TRBV4-2, with D perhaps matching TRBD1 (6 bases). Germline V gene lookup returns CDR1 LGHNA and CDR2 YNFKEQ. The germline V and J ends were trimmed by 0 bases and 2 bases, with 14 bases remaining between them. The CDR3 runs to 16 residues. CDR3 DNA sequence: TGTGCCAGCAGCCAAGATGGCAGGGGCGAGACCTACGAGCAGTACTTC. Its protein product is CASSQDGRGETYEQYF.

This clonotype was observed a handful of times. The chain joins TRBV11-2 to TRBJ2-1; no clear D gene. CDR1 is SGHAT and CDR2 is FQNNGV in the germline V gene. Deletions cut 5 bases from V and 8 bases from J, with 16 bases between. This CDR3 region has 14 residues. This CDR3 is CASSPDGRIHEQFF. For the CDR3, the DNA is TGTGCCAGCAGCCCCGACGGGCGGATCCATGAGCAGTTCTTC.

Here the CDR3 reads CASRLRQGGRDNEQFF. The CDR3 DNA sequence: TGTGCCAGCAGACTCCGACAGGGGGGACGGGACAATGAGCAGTTCTTC. V is TRBV6-6 and J is TRBJ2-1; 9 bases are a match to TRBD1. Trimming at V came to 6 bases and at J to 5 bases, leaving 11 bases not matched to a gene. The CDR3 is 16 amino acids. Germline CDR1 reads MNHNY; CDR2 reads SVGAGI (reference sequence).

The chain couples TRBV5-5 to TRBJ1-2, with D perhaps TRBD1 (5 bases). The CDR3 consists of 14 residues. The V gene's germline CDR1 is SGHKS and CDR2 YYEKEE (reference sequence). V lost 2 bases and J lost 5, with 13 bases in between. In nucleotides, the CDR3 is TGTGCCAGCAGCTTCGGGGGTAAGGCGTATGGCTACACCTTC. As protein: CASSFGGKAYGYTF.

The table lists this clonotype with a few counts. The chain joins TRBV21-1 to TRBJ2-7; the table's D call of TRBD1 was not tested on the DNA. TRBV21-1 constitutes a pseudogene. This CDR3 comprises 15 residues. The CDR3 loop is CASSPGQLSSYEQYF. The DNA for the CDR3 is TGTGCCAGCAGCCCGGGACAGTTGAGCTCCTACGAGCAGTACTTC.

This clonotype was counted many times. The chain recombines TRBV6-1 with TRBJ2-1, with TRBD1 matching 7 bases. Germline CDR1 MNHNS, CDR2 SASEGT. The CDR3 consists of 15 residues. V shed 8 bases and J 3 bases; nucleotides not matched to a gene: 10. CDR3 in DNA: TGTGCCAGCGGGGCCTGGACAGGCCTCTACAATGAGCAGTTCTTC. Its protein is CASGAWTGLYNEQFF.